These 9 T cell receptor beta chains share one sample of origin, sequenced in a study of CXCR3-negative and CXCR3-positive naive CD8 T cells. No antigen is known for these receptors. Study-wide findings and caveats: Relative to CXCR3-negative naive cells, CXCR3-positive naive cells had more hydrophobic TRB CDR3s.

UMI-labeled 5' RACE TRB cDNA libraries were prepared from the cells. TCRdb re-called the 5' RACE reads and gives one entry per CDR3 protein, without DNA. The sample table sets out more than 100,000 distinct CDR3 sequences. Sequencing was performed on naive CXCR3+ CD8+ T cells from blood. Subset given: CD45RO-CCR7+CD27+CD95- naive CD8+ T cells expressing CXCR3 (TNR3+). The receptor set was obtained from a human donor in good health. Some clones in this sample may be carry-over from other donors' samples.

The V and J genes are TRBV24-1 and TRBJ2-4; TCRdb's D call of TRBD1 is untestable without DNA. CDR3 length: 14 amino acids. Per the germline V gene, CDR1 is KGHDR and CDR2 is SFDVKD. The CDR3 spells CATSDPDRENIQYF.

This chain connects TRBV29-1 to TRBJ2-5; TCRdb lists TRBD2, though no DNA is available to test this call. CDR3 length equals 16 residues. Germline CDR1 and CDR2: SQVTM and ANQGSEA. This CDR3 is CSVYELAGDRLETQYF.

This chain uses TRBV7-2 with TRBJ2-3; TCRdb's D call, TRBD1, is unchecked because there is no DNA. Germline V gene data show CDR1 as SGHTA and CDR2 as FQGNSA. CDR3 length: 14 residues. CDR3 residues: CASSSGPGAGHQYF.

The genes are TRBV15 and TRBJ2-5; there is no DNA to check the TCRdb D call of TRBD1. Germline CDR1 reads LNHNV; CDR2 reads YYDKDF (reference sequence). CDR3 length equals 15 residues. The CDR3 here is CATQQGAMIGETQYF.

This rearrangement joins TRBV29-1 to TRBJ2-1; the TCRdb D gene call, TRBD2, has no DNA to confirm it. Germline assignment: CDR1 SQVTM and CDR2 ANQGSEA. The CDR3 length is 14 residues. Here the CDR3 reads CSVRPSGRHNEQFF.

V is TRBV12-3 or TRBV12-4 and J is TRBJ2-3; TCRdb indicates TRBD1, and absent DNA this call remains unverified. The CDR3 runs to 14 residues. The CDR3 region is CASSPNLGADTQYF.

The CDR3 here is CASSDGTSYEQYF. This rearrangement joins TRBV7-9 to TRBJ2-7; lacking DNA, the TRBD2 call made by TCRdb goes unchecked. This CDR3 contains 13 residues. Germline V gene data show CDR1 as SEHNR and CDR2 as FQNEAQ (reference sequence).

The chain's CDR3 is CASSTEAGLGLNEQFF. The chain has TRBV12-3 or TRBV12-4 and TRBJ2-1; the D call of TRBD2 rests on TCRdb alone, since no DNA is present to check it. This CDR3 region has 16 residues.

The CDR3 protein is CASSQGSHEQYF. The rearrangement links TRBV28 to TRBJ2-7; no DNA is available, so the TRBD1 call from TCRdb remains unchecked. The CDR3 length is 12 residues. CDR1 MDHEN and CDR2 SYDVKM come from the germline V gene. The entire variable domain, with the rest obtained from reference TRBV28 and TRBJ2-7, is as follows: DVKVTQSSRYLVKRTGEKVFLECVQDMDHENMFWYRQDPGLGLRLIYFSYDVKMKEKGDIPEGYSVSREKKERFSLILESASTNQTSMYLCASSQGSHEQYFGPGTRLTVT.